This T cell receptor beta chain was found in a study of regulatory T cells in long-lasting Graves disease. Findings and limits, study-wide: Persistent-disease Graves' patients showed less TCR diversity than new cases. New patients shared around 1,000 public clonotypes, and persistent patients shared more, with approximately 2,500.

The sample holds many counts of this clonotype. Antigen specificity is unknown. The time point: newly diagnosed GD, antithyroid drugs for less than 3 months. The TCR library was made from RNA that had been extracted from PBMCs in TRIzol. Peripheral blood, around 9 milliliters per patient, was collected in EDTA tubes. CDR3-region Arm-PCR and iRepertoire HTBI primers produced the TCR beta libraries. TCRdb used MiXCR to reprocess the multiplex PCR reads, holding one entry per CDR3 protein. Of fewer than 400,000 distinct CDR3 sequences in the sample, roughly 18% were seen once. This CDR3 is built from 15 residues. V was clipped by 0 bases and J by 8 bases; unmatched bases: 7. The germline V gene has CDR1 SGHRS and CDR2 YFSETQ.

The sequencing used peripheral blood mononuclear cells (PBMCs), collected at new diagnosis, from a patient treated with antithyroid drugs. This clonotype originated in a female donor with Graves disease. This sequence joins TRBV5-1 and TRBJ2-1; the match to TRBD2 covers 8 bases. Written as DNA, the CDR3 is TGCGCCAGCAGCTTGGGGACTAGCTATGGGGATGAGCAGTTCTTC. Residues: CASSLGTSYGDEQFF.